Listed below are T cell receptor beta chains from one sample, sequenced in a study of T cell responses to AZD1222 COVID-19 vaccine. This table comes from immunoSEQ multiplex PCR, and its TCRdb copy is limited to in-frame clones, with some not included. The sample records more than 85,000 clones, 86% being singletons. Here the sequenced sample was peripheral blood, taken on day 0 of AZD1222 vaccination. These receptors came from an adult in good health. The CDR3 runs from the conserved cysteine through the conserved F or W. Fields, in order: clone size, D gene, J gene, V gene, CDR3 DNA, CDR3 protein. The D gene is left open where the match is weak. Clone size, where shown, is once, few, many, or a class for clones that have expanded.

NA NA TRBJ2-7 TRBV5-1 TGCGCCAGCAGCCTAGGTGGGGGATCCTACGAGCAGTACTTC CASSLGGGSYEQYF
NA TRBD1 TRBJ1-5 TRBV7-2 TGTGCCAGCAGCTTAGACTCGACAGGGTTCAATCAGCCCCAGCATTTT CASSLDSTGFNQPQHF
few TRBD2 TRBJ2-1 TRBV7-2 TGTGCCAGCAGCCAGCAGCGGGGTGAGGGTGAGCAGTTCTTC CASSQQRGEGEQFF
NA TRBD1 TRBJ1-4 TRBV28 TGTGCCAGCAGGAGGGGGCAGGGAGAAAAACTGTTTTTT CASRRGQGEKLFF
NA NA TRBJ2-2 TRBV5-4 TGTGCCAGCAGCTTGGAGACAGTCACCGGGGAGCTGTTTTTT CASSLETVTGELFF
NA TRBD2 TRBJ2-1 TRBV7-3 TGTGCCAGCAGCTTAATCGGACTAGCGGGGATGTACAATGAGCAGTTCTTC CASSLIGLAGMYNEQFF
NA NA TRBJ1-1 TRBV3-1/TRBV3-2 TGTGCCAGCAGCCAAGACAGGGACACTGAAGCTTTCTTT CASSQDRDTEAFF
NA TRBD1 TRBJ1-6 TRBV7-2 TGTGCCAGCAGCTTAGCGGGGGACAGCAGCTCCTATAATTCACCCCTCCACTTT CASSLAGDSSSYNSPLHF
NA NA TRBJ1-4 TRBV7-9 TGTGCCAGCAGCTCCCGGGTGGGAATCACAACTAATGAAAAACTGTTTTTT CASSSRVGITTNEKLFF
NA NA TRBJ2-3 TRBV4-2 TGTGCCAGCAGCCAAGACTTAAGGTCAGATACGCAGTATTTT CASSQDLRSDTQYF
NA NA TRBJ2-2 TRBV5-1 TGCGCCAGCAGCCCCGAGCCTGGGGCCGGGGAGCTGTTTTTT CASSPEPGAGELFF
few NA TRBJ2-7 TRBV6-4 TGTGCCAGCAGCGGCTGGCGGGTTCAAACCTACGAGCAGTACTTC CASSGWRVQTYEQYF
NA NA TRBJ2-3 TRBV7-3 TGTGCCAGCAGCTTAATGGGCACAGATACGCAGTATTTT CASSLMGTDTQYF
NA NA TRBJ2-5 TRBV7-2 TGTGCCAGCAGCCAGGACCAAGAGACCCAGTACTTC CASSQDQETQYF
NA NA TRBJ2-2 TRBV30 TGTGCCTGGAGTCTCCTGGGGGGAGGCGGGGAGCTGTTTTTT CAWSLLGGGGELFF
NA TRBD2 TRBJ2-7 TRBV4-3 TGCGCCAGCAGCCAGGGGCCGGGGAAGACTAGCGTGGCCTACGAGCAGTACTTC CASSQGPGKTSVAYEQYF
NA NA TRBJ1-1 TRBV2 TGTGCCAGACAGACGAGGCGGGGAACTGAAGCTTTCTTT CARQTRRGTEAFF
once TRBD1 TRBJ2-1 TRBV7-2 TGTGCCAGCAGCCAAACAGGGGCAAGTTACAATGAGCAGTTCTTC CASSQTGASYNEQFF
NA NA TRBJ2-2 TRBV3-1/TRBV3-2 TGTGCCAGCAGTCCTACGGGATTCAACACCGGGGAGCTGTTTTTT CASSPTGFNTGELFF
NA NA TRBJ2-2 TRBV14 TGTGCCAGCAGCCAAGAAGGCAGGAGCCACACCGGGGAGCTGTTTTTT CASSQEGRSHTGELFF
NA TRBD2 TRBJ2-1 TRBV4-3 TGCGCCAGCAGCCAAGAGCCGGGAGGGTGGAATGAGCAGTTCTTC CASSQEPGGWNEQFF
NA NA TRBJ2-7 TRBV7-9 TGTGCCAGCAGCTTACAGGGGAGCTCCTACGAGCAGTACTTC CASSLQGSSYEQYF
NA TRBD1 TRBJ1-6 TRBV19 TGTGCCAGTAGTATAGAGGTGGGACAGGGGAATTCACCCCTCCACTTT CASSIEVGQGNSPLHF
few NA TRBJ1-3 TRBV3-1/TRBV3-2 TGTGCCAGCAGCCCCACCGGGACTTCAGGAAACACCATATATTTT CASSPTGTSGNTIYF
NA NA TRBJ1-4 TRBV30 TGTGCCTGGAGTGGGGCGGATGAAAAACTGTTTTTT CAWSGADEKLFF
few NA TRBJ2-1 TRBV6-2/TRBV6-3 TGTGCCAGCAGTTCCAAGGACTGGGACGACAATGAGCAGTTCTTC CASSSKDWDDNEQFF
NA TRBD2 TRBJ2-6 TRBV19 TGTGCCAGTACCCGAAGCGGGGGCCACTCTGGGGCCAACGTCCTGACTTTC CASTRSGGHSGANVLTF
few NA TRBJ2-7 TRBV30 TGTGCCTGGCACAGGAGCTCCTACGAGCAGTACTTC CAWHRSSYEQYF
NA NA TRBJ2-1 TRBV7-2 TGTGCCAGCAGCTTAAACTATGAGCAGTTCTTC CASSLNYEQFF
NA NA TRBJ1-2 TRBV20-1 TGCAGTGCTTACAGCCCCTGGGGCTACACCTTC CSAYSPWGYTF
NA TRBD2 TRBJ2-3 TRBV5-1 TGCGCCAGCAGCGGGGGGCTAGCGGGAAAGGAAACAGATACGCAGTATTTT CASSGGLAGKETDTQYF
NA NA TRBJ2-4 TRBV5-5 TGTGCCAGCAGCTTGGCAGGAAACATTCAGTACTTC CASSLAGNIQYF
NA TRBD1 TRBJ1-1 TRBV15 TGTGCCACCAGCAGAGCTCCAGGACAGGGAGGTGAAGCTTTCTTT CATSRAPGQGGEAFF
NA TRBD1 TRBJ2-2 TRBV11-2 TGTGCCAGCAGCTTAATCAGGGGGAAGGCCGGGGAGCTGTTTTTT CASSLIRGKAGELFF
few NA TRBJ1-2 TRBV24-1 TGTGCCACCAGTGACCCTGTGGGGGCTGGCTATGGCTACACCTTC CATSDPVGAGYGYTF
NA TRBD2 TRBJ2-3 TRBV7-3 TGTGCCAGCAGTTTTAGCGGGGGCAGCACAGATACGCAGTATTTT CASSFSGGSTDTQYF
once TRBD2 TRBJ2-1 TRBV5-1 TGCGCCAGCAGCTTGGGACTAGCGGGGTACTACAATGAGCAGTTCTTC CASSLGLAGYYNEQFF
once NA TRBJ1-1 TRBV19 TGTGCCAGTAGTAGGCGTTTGGGTACTGAAGCTTTCTTT CASSRRLGTEAFF
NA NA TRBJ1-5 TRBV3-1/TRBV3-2 TGTGCCAGCAGTCAAACAGGGTCCGGTCAGCCCCAGCATTTT CASSQTGSGQPQHF
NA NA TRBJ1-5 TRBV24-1 TGTGCCACCAGTGATGGACAGCAGCCCCAGCATTTT CATSDGQQPQHF
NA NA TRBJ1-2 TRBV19 TGTGCCAGTAGTACCCCGACGAAAGCTAACTATGGCTACACCTTC CASSTPTKANYGYTF
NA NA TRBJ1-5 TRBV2 TGTGCCAGCAGTGAAGTGGGTGGGAGCAATCAGCCCCAGCATTTT CASSEVGGSNQPQHF
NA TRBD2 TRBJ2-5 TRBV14 TGTGCCAGCAGCCAAGCAGGACTAGCTGGGATTCAAGAGACCCAGTACTTC CASSQAGLAGIQETQYF
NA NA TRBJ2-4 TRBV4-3 TGCGCCAGCAGCCAATGGAGGGAGGAGGGAAACATTCAGTACTTC CASSQWREEGNIQYF
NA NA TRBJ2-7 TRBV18 TGTGCCAGCTCACCACCGGACCCTGTCTACGAGCAGTACTTC CASSPPDPVYEQYF
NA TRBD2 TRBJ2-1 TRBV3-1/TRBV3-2 TGTGCCAGCAGCCAAGCGGGGGGGCTCAATGAGCAGTTCTTC CASSQAGGLNEQFF
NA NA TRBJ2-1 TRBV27 TGTGCCAGCAGTTTAACAGGCTCCTACAATGAGCAGTTCTTC CASSLTGSYNEQFF
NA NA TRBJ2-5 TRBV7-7 TGTGCTAGCAGCCGAGACGGACCCCAAGAGACCCAGTACTTC CASSRDGPQETQYF
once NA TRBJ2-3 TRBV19 TGTGCCAGTAGGGGCAGGACGGAGGCAGGGACCTGGAGGGATACGCAGTATTTT CASRGRTEAGTWRDTQYF
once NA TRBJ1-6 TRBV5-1 TGCGCCAGCAGCTTGGACGTCGCAAATTCACCCCTCCACTTT CASSLDVANSPLHF
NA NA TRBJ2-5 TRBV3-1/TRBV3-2 TGTGCCAGCAGCCAAAGGGGAGAGACCCAGTACTTC CASSQRGETQYF
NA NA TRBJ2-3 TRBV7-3 TGTGCCAGCAGCTTGAGGAGGGCTGGCACAGATACGCAGTATTTT CASSLRRAGTDTQYF
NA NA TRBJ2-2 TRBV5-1 TGCGCCAGCACCGAGGACCCGAACACCGGGGAGCTGTTTTTT CASTEDPNTGELFF